A single sample is the source of the 26 T cell receptor beta chains below, sequenced in a study of T cell responses to AZD1222 COVID-19 vaccine. The repertoire was sequenced with immunoSEQ multiplex PCR; TCRdb's copy has only in-frame clones and lacks some. The top ten hold around 8.1% of the sample, which has more than 75,000 clones, about 90% seen once. Sequencing used peripheral blood, obtained on day 0 of AZD1222 vaccination. These receptors originate from an adult in good health.

This clone was recorded only once. This chain uses TRBV9 with TRBJ1-3, with TRBD1 as a possible D gene (6 bases). The germline gives CDR1 SGDLS, CDR2 YYNGEE. Trimming took off 3 bases at V and 5 bases at J, with 12 bases between the two ends. The CDR3 has 14 residues. CDR3 sequence: CASSGGGGRNTIYF. The CDR3 nucleotides are TGTGCCAGCAGCGGCGGAGGGGGAAGAAACACCATATATTTT.

The chain combines TRBV7-9 with TRBJ2-7; TRBD1 agrees at 10 bases. Germline lookup yields CDR1 SEHNR and CDR2 FQNEAQ (reference sequence). Unmatched junction bases numbered 4, after V lost 5 bases and J lost 9 bases. There are 12 residues in the CDR3. CDR3 bases: TGTGCCAGCAGCCCGGACAGGGGGTTGCAGTACTTC. It specifies CASSPDRGLQYF.

The CDR3 nucleotides read TGCAGCTCGTACCCAAGCCAAGAGACCCAGTACTTC. It specifies CSSYPSQETQYF. V gene TRBV29-1 combines with J gene TRBJ2-5; D unresolved. V was pared by 8 bases and J by 1 base, with 11 bases between. The V gene's germline CDR1 is SQVTM and CDR2 ANQGSEA. The CDR3 sequence is 12 residues long.

The chain uses TRBV5-5 and TRBJ1-5; TRBD1 matches at 12 bases. Germline CDR1 reads SGHKS; CDR2 reads YYEKEE (reference sequence). This CDR3 has 15 residues. Trimming removed 4 bases from V and 4 bases from J; junction bases left unmatched: 3. DNA for the CDR3: TGTGCCAGCAGCATGGGACAGGGGGCGAATCAGCCCCAGCATTTT. It specifies CASSMGQGANQPQHF.

This chain joins TRBV27 and TRBJ2-7, with D unresolved. Trimming removed 3 bases at V and 5 bases at J, with 11 bases between. This CDR3 comprises 13 residues. From germline, CDR1 is MNHEY and CDR2 SMNVEV (reference sequence). CDR3 coding DNA: TGTGCCAGCAGTTTGGTAGGTGGAAACGAGCAGTACTTC. Protein product: CASSLVGGNEQYF.

The rearrangement uses TRBV28 and TRBJ2-2; TRBD2 might be the D (6 bases). CDR3 length: 16 residues. V lost 10 bases to trimming and J lost 0 bases, with 18 bases between them. Germline-derived CDR1 and CDR2 are MDHEN and SYDVKM. The CDR3 reads CATLRTTTANTGELFF. The CDR3 DNA is TGTGCCACCCTCAGGACTACCACAGCGAACACCGGGGAGCTGTTTTTT.

The chain employs TRBV3-1 (or the pseudogene TRBV3-2) and TRBJ2-7, with D tentatively TRBD1 (5 bases). The germline CDR1 and CDR2 sequences are LGHDT and YNNKEL (reference sequence). This CDR3 is built from 15 residues. Trimming stripped 0 bases from V and 2 bases from J, with 11 bases between. The CDR3 nucleotides read TGTGCCAGCAGCCAAGATGTTGTCAGGGCCTACGAGCAGTACTTC. Its translation is CASSQDVVRAYEQYF.

This chain joins TRBV28 and TRBJ1-5, with D tentatively TRBD1 (6 bases). Germline V lookup: CDR1 MDHEN, CDR2 SYDVKM. Between the trimmed V and J ends, which lost 5 bases and 6 bases, there was a span of 11 bases. The CDR3 spans 13 residues. CDR3 amino acids: CASSRTEGQPQHF. The CDR3 region has the DNA TGTGCCAGCAGTCGGACAGAGGGTCAGCCCCAGCATTTT.

This sequence joins TRBV7-9 and TRBJ2-2; D remains ambiguous. Trimming removed 5 bases at V and 4 bases at J, with 11 bases between. The CDR3 totals 14 residues. Germline assignment: CDR1 SEHNR and CDR2 FQNEAQ (reference sequence). CDR3 sequence: CASSQATTTGELFF. CDR3 coding DNA: TGTGCCAGCAGCCAGGCGACAACCACCGGGGAGCTGTTTTTT.

Written as DNA, the CDR3 is TGTGCCAGCACCTCACAGGTCAATCAGCCCCAGCATTTT. Translating it yields CASTSQVNQPQHF. The chain combines TRBV7-2 with TRBJ1-5, with D perhaps TRBD1 (5 bases). This CDR3 is 13 amino acids long. Per germline, CDR1 SGHTA and CDR2 FQGNSA. Trimming stripped 7 bases from V and 3 bases from J, with 10 bases between. Looking up the rest from reference TRBV7-2 and TRBJ1-5 gives the full variable domain: GAGVSQSPSNKVTEKGKDVELRCDPISGHTALYWYRQSLGQGLEFLIYFQGNSAPDKSGLPSDRFSAERTGGSVSTLTIQRTQQEDSAVYLCASTSQVNQPQHFGDGTRLSIL.

This chain uses TRBV7-2 with TRBJ1-5; D is ambiguous. The CDR3 contains 13 residues. CDR1 is SGHTA and CDR2 is FQGNSA in the germline V gene. Between the trimmed V and J ends, which lost 5 bases and 6 bases, there was a span of 11 bases. The CDR3 protein is CASSPEGIQPQHF. In DNA, the CDR3 is TGTGCCAGCAGCCCGGAAGGTATTCAGCCCCAGCATTTT. Using reference TRBV7-2 and TRBJ1-5 for the parts outside the CDR3, the full variable domain is GAGVSQSPSNKVTEKGKDVELRCDPISGHTALYWYRQSLGQGLEFLIYFQGNSAPDKSGLPSDRFSAERTGGSVSTLTIQRTQQEDSAVYLCASSPEGIQPQHFGDGTRLSIL.

This chain joins TRBV6-5 and TRBJ1-2, with D hard to call. The CDR3 is 12 residues long. The ends were cut back, 9 bases at V and 0 bases at J, with 8 bases in the middle. Per the germline V gene, CDR1 is MNHEY and CDR2 is SVGAGI. CDR3 in DNA: TGTGCCAGTTCAGGATCTAACTATGGCTACACCTTC. It codes for CASSGSNYGYTF.

The genes are TRBV18 and TRBJ2-2; possibly TRBD2 for D (5 bases). This CDR3 spans 16 amino acids. Germline CDR1 is KGHSH and CDR2 is LQKENI. V was cut by 2 bases and J by 6 bases, with 16 bases left in between. CDR3 amino acids: CASSPAGNYGAGELFF. In DNA, the CDR3 is TGTGCCAGCTCACCAGCGGGCAACTACGGAGCCGGGGAGCTGTTTTTT.

The CDR3, as DNA: TGTGCCAGCAGTTTAGGGGGTACAGATACGCAGTATTTT. Translated, it gives CASSLGGTDTQYF. J is TRBJ2-3 and V is TRBV28; D could derive from TRBD1 or TRBD2 (5 bases each). V dropped 2 bases and J dropped 3 bases, with 6 bases sitting between them. CDR3 length equals 13 residues. Germline assignment: CDR1 MDHEN and CDR2 SYDVKM.

The chain combines TRBV18 with TRBJ2-5; D remains ambiguous. Germline V CDR1 and CDR2: KGHSH, LQKENI. V lost 5 bases and J lost 5, with 6 bases in between. The CDR3 contains 11 residues. DNA of the CDR3: TGTGCCAGCTCAATGCTGGAGACCCAGTACTTC. It yields the protein CASSMLETQYF.

This clone was observed once. The rearrangement joins TRBV9 to TRBJ2-3, with D possibly TRBD1 on 6 matching bases. CDR1 is SGDLS, CDR2 YYNGEE, per germline. The CDR3 runs to 13 residues. The germline V and J ends were trimmed by 4 bases and 4 bases, with 10 bases remaining between them. In DNA, the CDR3 is TGTGCCAGCAGCCCACAGGGTGCAGATACGCAGTATTTT. This sequence encodes CASSPQGADTQYF.

In this sample, this clone turned up a few times. The chain carries TRBV7-8 and TRBJ2-7; 8 nucleotides align to TRBD1. The CDR3 has 14 residues. CDR1 SGHVS and CDR2 FQNEAQ come from the germline V gene. The trim removed 5 bases at V and 3 bases at J, leaving 6 bases unmatched. In DNA form, the CDR3 reads TGTGCCAGCAGCGGTAGGACAGGGAACTACGAGCAGTACTTC. Its translation: CASSGRTGNYEQYF.

The chain joins TRBV10-3 to TRBJ2-5; TRBD1 matches 10 bases. J gave up 5 bases and V 10 bases, and 10 bases lay outside the gene matches. Germline V CDR1 and CDR2: ENHRY, SYGVKD. CDR3 length: 14 residues. The CDR3 protein is CATSKDRGWETQYF. CDR3 nucleotide sequence: TGTGCCACCTCGAAGGACAGGGGGTGGGAGACCCAGTACTTC.

The CDR3 loop is CASSAGGYLNQPQHF. CDR3 sequence (DNA): TGTGCCAGCAGTGCAGGGGGGTACCTCAATCAGCCCCAGCATTTT. The gene calls are TRBV2 and TRBJ1-5, with 7 positions matching TRBD1. This CDR3 comprises 15 residues. Germline V gene sequence: CDR1 SNHLY, CDR2 FYNNEI. V lost 4 bases, J lost 3 bases, and 6 bases stayed unmatched.

The V call is TRBV18, the J call TRBJ1-1, with TRBD1 matching 7 bases. V lost 2 bases to trimming and J lost 5 bases; unmatched junction nucleotides: 8. CDR1 is KGHSH and CDR2 is LQKENI in the germline V gene. The CDR3 is 15 amino acids. CDR3 residues: CASSPTQGQGTEAFF. The CDR3, as DNA: TGTGCCAGCTCACCAACACAGGGGCAGGGGACTGAAGCTTTCTTT.

The CDR3 is CARSCGQGAYSGANVLTF. The CDR3 DNA reads TGTGCCAGAAGCTGCGGACAGGGGGCGTACTCTGGGGCCAACGTCCTGACTTTC. The chain couples TRBV5-3 to TRBJ2-6; 11 positions agree with TRBD1. TRBV5-3 is treated as an ORF (open reading frame) with a function not yet certain. The trim removed 3 bases at V and 0 bases at J, leaving 5 bases unmatched. This CDR3 is 18 amino acids long.

This chain uses TRBV19 with TRBJ1-4, with D tentatively TRBD1 (6 bases). This CDR3 has 13 amino acids. V was trimmed by 8 bases and J by 3 bases, leaving 10 bases between them. From germline, CDR1 is LNHDA and CDR2 SQIVND (reference sequence). The CDR3 loop reads CASGGQANEKLFF. The CDR3 DNA reads TGTGCCAGTGGGGGGCAGGCTAATGAAAAACTGTTTTTT.

The chain is built from TRBV19 and TRBJ2-7, with 7 nucleotides matching TRBD1. J gave up 2 bases and V 1 base, and 5 bases lay outside the gene matches. This CDR3 spans 15 amino acids. Germline CDR1 reads LNHDA; CDR2 reads SQIVND (reference sequence). This CDR3 is CASSIGNRGPYEQYF. CDR3 bases: TGTGCCAGTAGTATAGGAAATAGGGGGCCCTACGAGCAGTACTTC.

The rearrangement links TRBV5-1 to TRBJ1-2; D call uncertain. Trimming stripped 0 bases from V and 8 bases from J, with 5 bases between. The germline V gene has CDR1 SGHRS and CDR2 YFSETQ. CDR3 length: 11 amino acids. Here the CDR3 DNA reads TGCGCCAGCAGCTTGGATCAAGGCTACACCTTC. Amino acid sequence: CASSLDQGYTF.

This chain connects TRBV2 to TRBJ2-7; D unclear. With 7 bases removed from V and 8 bases from J, the gap between germline ends came to 12 bases. CDR3 length equals 11 residues. Germline V CDR1 and CDR2: SNHLY, FYNNEI. This CDR3 is CASTQSPQQYF. Written as DNA, the CDR3 is TGTGCCAGCACCCAAAGCCCCCAGCAGTACTTC.

The chain links TRBV7-3 to TRBJ1-1; D may be TRBD1 (6 bases). Germline V lookup: CDR1 SGHTA, CDR2 FQGTGA. V was shortened by 1 base and J by 2 bases, with 8 bases between the two germline ends. The CDR3 loop spans 14 amino acids. CDR3 DNA sequence: TGTGCCAGCAGCTTAAGCAGGGGTAACACTGAAGCTTTCTTT. It codes for CASSLSRGNTEAFF.